Listed here are 19 T cell receptor beta chains from one sample, sequenced in a study of radiotherapy plus CTLA-4 blockade in lung cancer. Data came from immunoSEQ multiplex PCR; TCRdb stores just in-frame clones and leaves some out. The sample has approximately 57,000 clones, roughly four fifths seen once. The material was peripheral blood, obtained from a patient treated with radiotherapy plus ipilimumab. The receptors come from a human donor with non-small cell lung cancer whose response to radiotherapy plus ipilimumab could not be evaluated.

This clone was found a few times. The chain joins TRBV9 to TRBJ1-2, with 11 bases lining up with TRBD1. V trimming: 3 bases; J trimming: 2 bases; junction bases outside the gene matches: 3. The CDR3 totals 15 residues. The germline gives CDR1 SGDLS, CDR2 YYNGEE. The CDR3 coding sequence is TGTGCCAGCAGCGGTAGGACAGGGGGCAACTATGGCTACACCTTC. Translating gives CASSGRTGGNYGYTF.

The rearrangement joins TRBV5-1 to TRBJ1-4, with D perhaps TRBD1 (5 bases). V was trimmed by 0 bases and J by 8 bases, leaving 17 bases between them. The CDR3 is 16 amino acids. The germline gives CDR1 SGHRS, CDR2 YFSETQ. CDR3 residues: CASSLANPGGVEKLFF. The CDR3 DNA sequence: TGCGCCAGCAGCTTGGCCAACCCTGGAGGGGTCGAAAAACTGTTTTTT.

On this clone: This sample also contains other DNA sequences that code for the same CDR3. The chain uses TRBV6-1 and TRBJ1-2; 10 nucleotides align to TRBD1. Germline V CDR1 and CDR2: MNHNS, SASEGT. The length of the CDR3 is 13 residues. V dropped 9 bases and J dropped 5; count of bases not matched to a gene: 6. CDR3: CASPGQGTYGYTF. CDR3 nucleotide sequence: TGTGCCAGTCCGGGACAGGGGACATATGGCTACACCTTC.

The chain employs TRBV7-2 and TRBJ2-1; TRBD2 is a possible D gene (6 bases). V was cut by 2 bases and J by 0 bases, with 8 bases left in between. The CDR3 totals 15 residues. Germline CDR1 reads SGHTA; CDR2 reads FQGNSA. The CDR3 sequence is CASSLTGGSYNEQFF. The CDR3 DNA reads TGTGCCAGCAGCTTAACCGGGGGCTCCTACAATGAGCAGTTCTTC.

V is TRBV6-1 and J is TRBJ2-1; 10 bases map to TRBD2. The trim removed 6 bases at V and 5 bases at J, leaving 4 bases unmatched. The germline V gene encodes CDR1 MNHNS and CDR2 SASEGT. This CDR3 has 14 residues. CDR3 nucleotides: TGTGCCAGCAGCGTCGGACTAGCGGACAATGAGCAGTTCTTC. Amino acid sequence: CASSVGLADNEQFF.

The rearrangement joins TRBV6-5 to TRBJ1-1, with D uncertain. Germline loops: CDR1 MNHEY, CDR2 SVGAGI. V was trimmed by 5 bases and J by 4 bases, leaving 14 bases between them. CDR3 length equals 14 residues. CDR3 in DNA: TGTGCCAGCAGTCCCCCCCGGGGAACCACTGAAGCTTTCTTT. Residues: CASSPPRGTTEAFF.

V is TRBV4-2 and J is TRBJ2-5; D may be TRBD1 (5 bases). The J call may be in error: the DNA end matches TRBJ2-7 better. Germline CDR1 and CDR2: LGHNA and YNFKEQ. The CDR3 length is 15 residues. The CDR3 loop reads CASSQDSDSPYEQYF. CDR3 sequence (DNA): TGTGCCAGCAGCCAAGATTCAGACAGCCCCTACGAGCAGTACTTC.

This clone has just one count. V usage is TRBV1 and J usage is TRBJ2-5; whether TRBD2, the table's D call, matches the DNA was not checked. TRBV1 is classified as a pseudogene. There are 15 residues in the CDR3. The CDR3 protein is CTSSWTAGGRETQYF. Here the CDR3 DNA reads TGCACCAGCAGCTGGACAGCGGGAGGGCGTGAGACCCAGTACTTC.

The chain employs TRBV2 and TRBJ2-3; the D gene is possibly TRBD2 (5 bases). The CDR3 runs to 16 residues. Per germline, CDR1 SNHLY and CDR2 FYNNEI. With 7 bases removed from V and 2 bases from J, the gap between germline ends came to 19 bases. CDR3 in amino acids: CASNLGQRRYTDTQYF. The CDR3 DNA follows: TGTGCCAGCAACCTAGGCCAGCGGAGGTACACAGATACGCAGTATTTT.

V usage is TRBV5-1 and J usage is TRBJ2-1, with D maybe TRBD2 (6 bases). Germline V CDR1 and CDR2: SGHRS, YFSETQ. CDR3 length: 15 amino acids. V was pared by 0 bases and J by 4 bases, with 11 bases between. The CDR3 DNA is TGCGCCAGCAGCTTGGGGAGCGGGCGTTACAATGAGCAGTTCTTC. Translating gives CASSLGSGRYNEQFF.

This clone was counted a single time. The gene calls are TRBV5-6 and TRBJ2-5; D possibly corresponds to TRBD2 (6 bases). CDR1 and CDR2 (germline): SGHDT, YYEEEE. V lost 3 bases and J lost 0, with 9 bases in between. The CDR3 covers 14 residues. CDR3 in DNA: TGTGCCAGCAGCTCGCGGGGTTACCAAGAGACCCAGTACTTC. It yields the protein CASSSRGYQETQYF.

This rearrangement joins TRBV7-6 to TRBJ2-7, with 14 bases aligning to TRBD2. CDR1 and CDR2 from the germline V gene are SGHVS and FNYEAQ. The CDR3 loop spans 15 amino acids. Germline trimming cut 5 bases from V and 4 bases from J; bases unmatched to any gene: 4. The CDR3 here is CASSQTSGGAYEQYF. The CDR3 bases are TGTGCCAGCAGCCAGACTAGCGGGGGGGCGTACGAGCAGTACTTC.

The rearrangement links TRBV18 to TRBJ1-1; no definite D call. The CDR3 spans 13 residues. From germline, CDR1 is KGHSH and CDR2 LQKENI. Trimming stripped 3 bases from V and 1 base from J, with 6 bases between. Here the CDR3 reads CASSPIENTEAFF. CDR3 bases: TGTGCCAGCTCACCTATAGAGAACACTGAAGCTTTCTTT.

The rearrangement joins TRBV4-1 to TRBJ1-4; possibly TRBD1 for D (5 bases). Germline V gene data show CDR1 as MGHRA and CDR2 as YSYEKL. The CDR3 contains 14 residues. V lost 2 bases and J lost 8, with 12 bases in between. For the CDR3, the DNA is TGCGCCAGCAGCCAAAGGGGCCCTGGGGAAAAACTGTTTTTT. This encodes CASSQRGPGEKLFF.

This chain uses TRBV5-1 with TRBJ1-1; D is possibly TRBD1 (5 bases). V lost 0 bases to trimming and J lost 5 bases, with 14 bases between them. Germline-derived CDR1 and CDR2 are SGHRS and YFSETQ. The length of the CDR3 is 15 residues. The CDR3 DNA follows: TGCGCCAGCAGCTTGGAGGGCCCGGAGGGGACTGAAGCTTTCTTT. The encoded protein is CASSLEGPEGTEAFF.

This chain joins TRBV6-5 and TRBJ2-2, with D uncertain. Trimming shortened V by 6 bases and J by 1 base, and 3 bases separated the two germline ends. This CDR3 is 12 amino acids long. Germline loops: CDR1 MNHEY, CDR2 SVGAGI. As DNA, the CDR3 is TGTGCCAGCAGCCTGAACACCGGGGAGCTGTTTTTT. Amino acids: CASSLNTGELFF.

The V and J genes are TRBV9 and TRBJ2-2; a weak D match, TRBD1 (5 bases). Trimming removed 3 bases at V and 6 bases at J, with 12 bases between. The CDR3 is 14 amino acids. CDR1 is SGDLS and CDR2 is YYNGEE in the germline V gene. The CDR3 is CASSATGGAGELFF. As DNA, the CDR3 is TGTGCCAGCAGCGCAACAGGTGGGGCCGGGGAGCTGTTTTTT.

CDR3 DNA sequence: TGCGCCAGCAGTGTCCGGGAGGGTGCTGAAGCTTTCTTT. Its protein is CASSVREGAEAFF. The genes are TRBV10-1 and TRBJ1-1; D uncertain. The V end lost 4 bases, the J end lost 6 bases, and 12 bases lay between the germline ends. The CDR3 length is 13 residues. Looked up from germline, CDR1 is WNHNN and CDR2 is SYGVQD (reference sequence).

The DNA of the CDR3 is TGTGCCAGCAGCGTAGAGGGGGAAGAGACCCAGTACTTC. Its protein product is CASSVEGEETQYF. The genes are TRBV9 and TRBJ2-5; the D gene is possibly TRBD1 (6 bases). The CDR3 runs to 13 residues. Germline V gene lookup returns CDR1 SGDLS and CDR2 YYNGEE. Between the trimmed V and J ends, which lost 0 bases and 3 bases, there was a span of 6 bases.